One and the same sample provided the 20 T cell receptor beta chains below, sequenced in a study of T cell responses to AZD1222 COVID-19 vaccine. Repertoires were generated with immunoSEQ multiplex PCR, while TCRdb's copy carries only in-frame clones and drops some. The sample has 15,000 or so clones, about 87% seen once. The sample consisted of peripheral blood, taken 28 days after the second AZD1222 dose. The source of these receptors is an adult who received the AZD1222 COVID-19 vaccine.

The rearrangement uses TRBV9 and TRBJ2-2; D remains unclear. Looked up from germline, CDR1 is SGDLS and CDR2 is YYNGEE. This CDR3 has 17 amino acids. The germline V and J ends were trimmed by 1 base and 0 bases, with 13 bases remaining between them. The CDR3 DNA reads TGTGCCAGCAGCGTAAGCCTAAGCGATGCGAACACCGGGGAGCTGTTTTTT. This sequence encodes CASSVSLSDANTGELFF.

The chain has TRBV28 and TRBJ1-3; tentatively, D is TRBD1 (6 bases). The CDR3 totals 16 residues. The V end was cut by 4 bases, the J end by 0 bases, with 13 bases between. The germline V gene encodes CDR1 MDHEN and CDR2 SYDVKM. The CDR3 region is CASSSGGQASGNTIYF. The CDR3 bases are TGTGCCAGCAGTTCCGGGGGCCAAGCCTCTGGAAACACCATATATTTT.

The CDR3 is CASSVGGHEQFF. CDR3 DNA: TGTGCCAGCAGCGTAGGGGGTCACGAGCAGTTCTTC. The chain couples TRBV9 to TRBJ2-1, with D unclear. Germline V gene lookup returns CDR1 SGDLS and CDR2 YYNGEE. The CDR3 is made up of 12 amino acids. V lost 0 bases, J lost 10 bases, and 8 bases lay in between.

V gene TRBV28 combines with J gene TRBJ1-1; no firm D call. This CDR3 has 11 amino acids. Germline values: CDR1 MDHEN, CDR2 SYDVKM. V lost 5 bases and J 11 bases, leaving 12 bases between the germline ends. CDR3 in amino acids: CASSTPLGAFF. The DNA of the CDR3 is TGTGCCAGCAGTACACCTCTTGGGGCTTTCTTT.

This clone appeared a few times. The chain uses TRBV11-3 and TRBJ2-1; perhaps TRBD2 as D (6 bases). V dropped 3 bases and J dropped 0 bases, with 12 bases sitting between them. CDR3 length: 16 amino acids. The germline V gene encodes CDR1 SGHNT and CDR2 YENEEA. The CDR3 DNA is TGTGCCAGCAGCTTGGGGCGGGGCCGCTCCTACAATGAGCAGTTCTTC. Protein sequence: CASSLGRGRSYNEQFF.

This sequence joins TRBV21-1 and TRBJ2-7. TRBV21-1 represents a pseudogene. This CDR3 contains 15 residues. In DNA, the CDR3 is TGTGCCAGCAGTACAAGGGGGGCCCTATCCTACGAGCAGTACTTC. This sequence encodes CASSTRGALSYEQYF.

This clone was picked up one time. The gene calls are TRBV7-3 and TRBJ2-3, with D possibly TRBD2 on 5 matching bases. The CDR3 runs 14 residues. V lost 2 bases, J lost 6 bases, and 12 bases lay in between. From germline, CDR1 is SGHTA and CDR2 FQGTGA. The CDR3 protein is CASSLGISADTQYF. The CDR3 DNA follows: TGTGCCAGCAGCTTAGGGATTAGCGCGGATACGCAGTATTTT.

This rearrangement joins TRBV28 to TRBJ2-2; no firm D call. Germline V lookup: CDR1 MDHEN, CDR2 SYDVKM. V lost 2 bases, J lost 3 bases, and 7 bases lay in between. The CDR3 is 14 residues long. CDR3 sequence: CASSLRSYTGELFF. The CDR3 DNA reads TGTGCCAGCAGTTTAAGATCGTACACCGGGGAGCTGTTTTTT.

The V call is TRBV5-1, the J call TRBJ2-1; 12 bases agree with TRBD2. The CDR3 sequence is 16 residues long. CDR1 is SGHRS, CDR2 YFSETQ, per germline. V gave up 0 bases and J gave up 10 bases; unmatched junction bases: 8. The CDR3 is CASSLGLAGGPSEQFF. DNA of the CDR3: TGCGCCAGCAGCTTGGGGCTAGCGGGAGGGCCTTCGGAGCAGTTCTTC. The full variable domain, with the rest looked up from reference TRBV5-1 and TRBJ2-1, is KAGVTQTPRYLIKTRGQQVTLSCSPISGHRSVSWYQQTPGQGLQFLFEYFSETQRNKGNFPGRFSGRQFSNSRSEMNVSTLELGDSALYLCASSLGLAGGPSEQFFGPGTRLTVL.

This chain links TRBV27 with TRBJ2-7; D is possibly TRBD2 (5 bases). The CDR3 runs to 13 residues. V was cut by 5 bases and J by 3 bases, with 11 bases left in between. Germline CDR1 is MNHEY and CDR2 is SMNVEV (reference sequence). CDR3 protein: CASSRGSGYEQYF. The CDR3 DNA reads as TGTGCCAGCAGTAGAGGGAGTGGCTACGAGCAGTACTTC.

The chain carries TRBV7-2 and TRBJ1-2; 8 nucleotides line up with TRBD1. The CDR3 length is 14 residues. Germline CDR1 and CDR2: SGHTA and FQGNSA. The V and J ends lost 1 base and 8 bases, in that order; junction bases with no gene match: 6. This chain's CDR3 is CASSLVGQGGGYTF. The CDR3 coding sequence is TGTGCCAGCAGCTTAGTAGGACAGGGAGGGGGCTACACCTTC.

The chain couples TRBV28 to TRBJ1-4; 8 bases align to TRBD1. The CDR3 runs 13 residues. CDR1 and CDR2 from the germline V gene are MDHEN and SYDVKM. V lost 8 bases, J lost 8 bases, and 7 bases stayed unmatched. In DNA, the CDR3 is TGTGCCAGCCTCGGACAGGGTCGCGAAAAACTGTTTTTT. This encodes CASLGQGREKLFF.

CDR3 in amino acids: CASSISHYGYTF. The CDR3, as DNA: TGTGCCAGTAGTATATCCCACTATGGCTACACCTTC. The V gene is TRBV19, the J gene TRBJ1-2; D unresolved. Germline V gene data show CDR1 as LNHDA and CDR2 as SQIVND (reference sequence). The CDR3 runs 12 residues. V gave up 2 bases and J gave up 3 bases, with 4 bases separating them.

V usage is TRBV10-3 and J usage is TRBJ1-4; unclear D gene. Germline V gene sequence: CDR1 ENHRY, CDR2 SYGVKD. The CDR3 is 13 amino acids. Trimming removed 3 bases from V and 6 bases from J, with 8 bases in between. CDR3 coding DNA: TGTGCCATCAGTGATATGAGGGATGAAAAACTGTTTTTT. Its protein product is CAISDMRDEKLFF.

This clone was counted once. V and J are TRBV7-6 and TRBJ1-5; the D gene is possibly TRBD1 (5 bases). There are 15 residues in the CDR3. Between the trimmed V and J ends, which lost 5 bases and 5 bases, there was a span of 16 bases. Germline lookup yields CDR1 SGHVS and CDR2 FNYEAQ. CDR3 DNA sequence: TGTGCCAGCAGCATATACGGGGCCCAGGATCAGCCCCAGCATTTT. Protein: CASSIYGAQDQPQHF.

The CDR3 protein is CASSLLSGSGELFF. The CDR3 DNA follows: TGTGCCAGCAGCCTATTATCGGGAAGCGGGGAGCTGTTTTTT. The chain couples TRBV5-4 to TRBJ2-2; a possible D gene is TRBD2 (5 bases). Trimming cost V 4 bases and J 7 bases, with 14 bases left between them. Per the germline V gene, CDR1 is SGHNT and CDR2 is YYREEE (reference sequence). This CDR3 is 14 amino acids long.

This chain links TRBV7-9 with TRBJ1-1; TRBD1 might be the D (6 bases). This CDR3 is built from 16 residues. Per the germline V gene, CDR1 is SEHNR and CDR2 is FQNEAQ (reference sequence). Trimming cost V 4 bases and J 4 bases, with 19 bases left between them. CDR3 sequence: CASSSPGGLGGTEAFF. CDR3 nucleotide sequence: TGTGCCAGCAGCTCCCCTGGGGGCCTTGGGGGCACTGAAGCTTTCTTT.

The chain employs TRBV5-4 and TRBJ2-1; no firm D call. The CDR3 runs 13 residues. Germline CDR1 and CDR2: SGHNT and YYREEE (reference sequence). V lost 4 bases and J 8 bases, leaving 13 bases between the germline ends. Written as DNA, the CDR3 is TGTGCCAGCAGCCCCCCGGGCGTCGATGAGCAGTTCTTC. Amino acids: CASSPPGVDEQFF. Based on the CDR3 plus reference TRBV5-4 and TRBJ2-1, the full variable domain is ETGVTQSPTHLIKTRGQQVTLRCSSQSGHNTVSWYQQALGQGPQFIFQYYREEENGRGNFPPRFSGLQFPNYSSELNVNALELDDSALYLCASSPPGVDEQFFGPGTRLTVL.

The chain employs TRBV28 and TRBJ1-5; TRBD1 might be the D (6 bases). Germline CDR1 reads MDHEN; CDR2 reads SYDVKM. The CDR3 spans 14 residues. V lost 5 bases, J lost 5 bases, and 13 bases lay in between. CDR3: CASSPQGTYQPQHF. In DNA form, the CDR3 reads TGTGCCAGCAGTCCCCAAGGGACATATCAGCCCCAGCATTTT.

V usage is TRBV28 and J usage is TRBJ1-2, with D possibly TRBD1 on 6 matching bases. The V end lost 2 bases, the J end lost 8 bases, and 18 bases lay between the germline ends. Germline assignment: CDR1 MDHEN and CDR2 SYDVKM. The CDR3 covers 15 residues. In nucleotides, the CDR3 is TGTGCCAGCAGTTTACCGGGGGCGCTGTTTCTGGGCTACACCTTC. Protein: CASSLPGALFLGYTF.